This T cell receptor (beta chain) was sequenced for a study of blood T cells in healthy people across ages. Points from the study as a whole: Strongly correlated with naive T cell percentage was TCR beta diversity.

The use of a sample-barcoded 5' primer and a J-beta primer mix characterized a second PCR of roughly 6 to 11 cycles. Each sample provided no less than 2.5 million CDR3-containing paired-end reads. TCRdb itself ran the 5' RACE reads through MiXCR, one entry per CDR3 protein. The sample consists of 600,000 to 1,000,000 distinct CDR3 sequences, roughly 25% of them appearing once. In its sample, this clonotype was seen a few times. The antigen is undetermined. The CDR3 loop spans 16 amino acids. These data are also associated with another study on T cells of mothers and their children. That report notes: In each mother, TCR beta CDR3 reads exceeded 10 million; in each child, they numbered approximately 3 million.

This clonotype was sampled from a boy aged 10-17 years in good health. What was sequenced was blood. The chain uses TRBV21-1 and TRBJ1-1; the DNA was not used to check the table's D call, TRBD1. TRBV21-1 is tagged as a pseudogene. CDR3 nucleotide sequence: TGTGCCAGCAGCAGACCCACAGGGGGCTGGCACACTGAAGCTTTCTTT. It codes for CASSRPTGGWHTEAFF.